The 10 T cell receptor beta chains given below trace back to one sample, sequenced in a study of chemoradiotherapy in HPV16-positive cancers. The data were produced by immunoSEQ multiplex PCR, yet TCRdb's version contains in-frame clones alone and is incomplete. The sample comprises thousands of clones, roughly nine tenths of which are singletons, and roughly 3.7% rests with the top ten. The sequenced sample was tumor tissue, obtained from a patient who underwent chemoradiotherapy. These receptors all come from a human donor with HPV-associated anogenital cancer.

The chain uses TRBV27 and TRBJ2-1; 10 nucleotides match TRBD1. Germline assignment: CDR1 MNHEY and CDR2 SMNVEV (reference sequence). The CDR3 is 16 residues long. After removal of 5 bases from V and 7 bases from J, the junction contained 11 bases not matched to a gene. This CDR3 is CASSRSDRGRPNEQFF. The CDR3 nucleotides are TGTGCCAGCAGTCGCAGCGACAGGGGGCGTCCAAATGAGCAGTTCTTC.

In this sample, this clone turned up a few times. The chain employs TRBV28 and TRBJ1-5; weak D call: TRBD1 (6 bases). Per the germline V gene, CDR1 is MDHEN and CDR2 is SYDVKM. The germline V and J ends were trimmed by 3 bases and 6 bases, with 9 bases remaining between them. The length of the CDR3 is 13 residues. The CDR3 region is CASSLRGTQPQHF. CDR3 coding DNA: TGTGCCAGCAGTTTGAGGGGGACTCAGCCCCAGCATTTT.

The chain carries TRBV11-1 and TRBJ1-2; D remains unclear. With 5 bases removed from V and 7 bases from J, the gap between germline ends came to 17 bases. The CDR3 extends over 14 amino acids. The germline CDR1 and CDR2 sequences are SGHAT and FQDESV (reference sequence). The CDR3 is CASSQRSTAGGYTF. For the CDR3, the DNA is TGTGCCAGCAGCCAGAGAAGCACGGCGGGTGGCTACACCTTC.

The chain employs TRBV7-9 and TRBJ1-2; D is undetermined. The CDR3 contains 14 residues. Trimming removed 2 bases from V and 6 bases from J, with 13 bases in between. Germline V gene lookup returns CDR1 SEHNR and CDR2 FQNEAQ (reference sequence). DNA of the CDR3: TGTGCCAGCAGCTTACTTGAGGGCTGGAATGGCTACACCTTC. Translating it yields CASSLLEGWNGYTF.

This rearrangement joins TRBV10-2 to TRBJ1-2, with D uncertain. CDR1 WSHSY and CDR2 SAAADI come from the germline V gene. Trimming took 4 bases from V and 0 from J, leaving 12 bases between them. CDR3 length equals 15 residues. This CDR3 is CASSVLKQANYGYTF. In DNA form, the CDR3 reads TGCGCCAGCAGTGTCCTCAAGCAGGCTAACTATGGCTACACCTTC.

This chain joins TRBV19 and TRBJ1-2; no definite D call. Germline assignment: CDR1 LNHDA and CDR2 SQIVND (reference sequence). Trimming pared 3 bases from V and 8 bases from J, leaving 13 bases between. The CDR3 has 13 amino acids. The chain's CDR3 is CASSMRQVEGYTF. The CDR3 DNA sequence: TGTGCCAGTAGTATGCGGCAGGTTGAGGGCTACACCTTC.

This rearrangement joins TRBV9 to TRBJ2-5; the D is unclear. Germline loops: CDR1 SGDLS, CDR2 YYNGEE. CDR3 size: 13 residues. V was clipped by 3 bases and J by 4 bases, with 10 bases between them. This CDR3 reads CASSAPNRETQYF. In DNA form, the CDR3 reads TGTGCCAGCAGCGCCCCCAATAGAGAGACCCAGTACTTC.

The V call is TRBV25-1, the J call TRBJ1-4; possible D gene TRBD1, 6 bases. This CDR3 contains 15 residues. The germline CDR1 and CDR2 sequences are MGHDK and SYGVNS. Trimming left V 1 base short and J 4 bases short, with 10 bases between. DNA of the CDR3: TGTGCCAGCAGTGAATCCAGGGGAGGTAATGAAAAACTGTTTTTT. Protein product: CASSESRGGNEKLFF.

Remarks on this clone: Other DNA sequences within the sample encode an identical CDR3. The chain combines TRBV9 with TRBJ1-1; TRBD1 might be the D (6 bases). This CDR3 has 14 residues. Germline V gene sequence: CDR1 SGDLS, CDR2 YYNGEE. V gave up 4 bases and J gave up 4 bases, with 14 bases separating them. CDR3 region: CASSPSGGGTEAFF. The CDR3 region has the DNA TGTGCCAGCAGCCCTAGCGGGGGCGGCACTGAAGCTTTCTTT.

The rearrangement links TRBV6-6 to TRBJ1-1; the D gene is possibly TRBD1 (5 bases). The CDR3 sequence is 12 residues long. The germline V gene encodes CDR1 MNHNY and CDR2 SVGAGI (reference sequence). V dropped 8 bases and J dropped 0 bases, with 7 bases sitting between them. For the CDR3, the DNA is TGTGCCAGCCGGGGGATGAACACTGAAGCTTTCTTT. Its translation is CASRGMNTEAFF.